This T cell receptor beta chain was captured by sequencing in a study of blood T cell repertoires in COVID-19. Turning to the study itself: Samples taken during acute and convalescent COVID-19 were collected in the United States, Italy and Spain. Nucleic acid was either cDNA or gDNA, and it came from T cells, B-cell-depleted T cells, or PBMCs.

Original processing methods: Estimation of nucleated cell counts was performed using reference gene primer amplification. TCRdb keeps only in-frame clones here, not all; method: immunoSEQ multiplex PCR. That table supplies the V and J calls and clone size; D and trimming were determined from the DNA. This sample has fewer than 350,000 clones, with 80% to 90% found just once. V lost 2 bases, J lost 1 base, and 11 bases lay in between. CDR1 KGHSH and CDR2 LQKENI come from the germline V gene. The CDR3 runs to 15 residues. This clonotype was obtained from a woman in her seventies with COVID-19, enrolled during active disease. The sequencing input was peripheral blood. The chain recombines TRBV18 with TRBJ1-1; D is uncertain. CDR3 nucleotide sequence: TGTGCCAGCTCACCATTATCCAGGCCGAACACTGAAGCTTTCTTT. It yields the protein CASSPLSRPNTEAFF.